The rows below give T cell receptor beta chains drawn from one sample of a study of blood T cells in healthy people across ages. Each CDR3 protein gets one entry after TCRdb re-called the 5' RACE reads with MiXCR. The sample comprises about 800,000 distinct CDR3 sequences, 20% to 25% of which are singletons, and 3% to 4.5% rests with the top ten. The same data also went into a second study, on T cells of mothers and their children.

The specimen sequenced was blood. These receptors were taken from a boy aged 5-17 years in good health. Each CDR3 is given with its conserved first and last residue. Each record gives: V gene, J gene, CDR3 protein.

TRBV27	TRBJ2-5	CASSFIEGSGKYF
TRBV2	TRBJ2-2	CASSESPGGTGELFF
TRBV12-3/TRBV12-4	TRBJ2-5	CASRWGGDETQYF
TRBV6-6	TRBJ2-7	CASSGQGSPTYEQYF
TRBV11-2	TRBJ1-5	CASSSIKGAGGQPQHF
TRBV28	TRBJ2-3	CASSLGDRVLTDTQYF
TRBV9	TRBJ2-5	CASSASGLAGGRRETQYF
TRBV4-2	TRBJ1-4	CASSQDAEKLFF
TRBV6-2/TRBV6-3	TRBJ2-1	CASSGGTSGSVGEQFF
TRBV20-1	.	CSAPHNEQYF
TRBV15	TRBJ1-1	CATSSTWDTEAFF
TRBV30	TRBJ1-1	CAWSVGDSGTEAFF